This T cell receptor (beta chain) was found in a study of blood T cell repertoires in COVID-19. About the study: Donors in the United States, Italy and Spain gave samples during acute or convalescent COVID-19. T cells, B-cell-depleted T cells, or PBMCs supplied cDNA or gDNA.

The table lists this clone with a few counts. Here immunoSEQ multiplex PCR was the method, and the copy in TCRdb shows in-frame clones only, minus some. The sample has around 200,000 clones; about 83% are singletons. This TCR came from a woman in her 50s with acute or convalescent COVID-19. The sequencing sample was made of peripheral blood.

The CDR3 region has the DNA TGTGCCAGCAGTTTCAACAGGAACACCGGGGAGCTGTTTTTT. Amino acids: CASSFNRNTGELFF. This chain joins TRBV27 and TRBJ2-2; D is uncertain. Trimming shortened V by 3 bases and J by 1 base, and 6 bases separated the two germline ends. The CDR3 spans 14 residues. The germline gives CDR1 MNHEY, CDR2 SMNVEV (reference sequence).